What follows describes a single T cell receptor (beta chain). These data come from a study of blood T cell repertoires in COVID-19. As for the study in general: Both acute and convalescent COVID-19 samples were obtained from the United States, Italy and Spain. Sources were T cells, B-cell-depleted T cells, or PBMCs; the material itself was cDNA or gDNA.

In the authors' workflow: Amplified reference gene primers provided the basis for estimating nucleated cell counts. TCRdb's table, derived via immunoSEQ multiplex PCR, lists solely in-frame clones and lacks some. For V, J and clone size, that table is used; D and trimming come from the DNA. The profile covers some 74,000 clones, with around 90% appearing a single time and over 25% taken by the ten largest. This sequence originates from a man in his fifties or sixties with acute or convalescent COVID-19. The sequenced sample consisted of peripheral blood.

CDR3 loop: CASSLQGSGANVLTF. Here the CDR3 DNA reads TGTGCCAGCAGCCTCCAGGGCTCTGGGGCCAACGTCCTGACTTTC. This chain connects TRBV6-5 to TRBJ2-6, with TRBD1 as a possible D gene (5 bases). The germline V gene has CDR1 MNHEY and CDR2 SVGAGI. CDR3 length: 15 amino acids. V gave up 6 bases and J gave up 0 bases, with 9 bases separating them.